This T cell receptor beta chain was obtained from a study of OX40 agonist ivuxolimab in advanced cancers. Broadly, across the study: Ivuxolimab was an agonistic, fully human IgG2 monoclonal antibody directed against OX40 (CD134), a costimulatory receptor. Of the roughly 51 patients in dose escalation, about 20 had hepatocellular carcinoma, around 15 had melanoma, 9 had renal cell carcinoma and 9 had head and neck cancer. The purpose of peripheral TCRbeta sequencing was to test whether ivuxolimab changed TCR sequence diversity and led to clonal T-cell expansion. A male proportion of 75% to 85% and a mean age of approximately 61 years, ranging from about 20 to 80, were recorded for the dose-escalation cohort. The paper reports the monotherapy dose-escalation portion (N of about 47 patients) of the phase I ivuxolimab trial. Partial responses were achieved by three dose-escalation patients, of whom one had hepatocellular carcinoma and two had cutaneous melanoma. Intravenous ivuxolimab was administered to patients every 2 weeks at six dose levels: 0.01, 0.1, 0.3, 1.5, 3 and 10 mg/kg. Prior anti-PD-1, anti-PD-L1 or anti-CTLA-4 therapy was permitted, and 35% to 40% of dose-escalation patients had received checkpoint inhibitors. Broad study findings and their caveats: After ivuxolimab, more expanded clones were found on average in CD8+ T cells than in CD4+ T cells. At doses from 0.1 to 3.0 mg/kg, clonal expansion was seen in both CD4+ and CD8+ blood T cells between baseline and week 6. The antigen specificity of the clonally expanded peripheral T cells was not determined. Partial responders in the 0.1-3.0 mg/kg groups had among the lowest normalized peripheral clonal expansion, especially among CD8+ T cells. Low levels of normalized T-cell clonal expansion were also seen in some nonresponding patients.

For sequencing of the TCRbeta CDR3 region, genomic DNA was extracted from the sorted cells. TCRbeta CDR3 regions were sequenced using the immunoSEQ Assay. TCRdb mirrors the immuneACCESS table, restricted to in-frame sequences. Some clones are absent from its copies; in checked studies, under half trace to an unresolved V gene, and the reason for the others is unknown. The sample table lists about 22,000 clones, approximately 84% of them with a count of one. About 34% of the sample belongs to the ten largest clones. Note on this clone: Its antigen specificity is not known. This is likely a read error, given that the CDR3 carries no conserved phenylalanine or tryptophan at its end.

Patients with autoimmune disease history or receiving systemic immunosuppression were excluded from the trial. In every dose cohort, peripheral blood was drawn for TCR sequencing at baseline, cycle 4 day 1, and cycle 7 day 1. The samples were taken from a phase I, first-in-human, multicenter, open-label dose-escalation trial of ivuxolimab. Adults with locally advanced or metastatic melanoma, renal cell carcinoma, hepatocellular carcinoma or head and neck squamous cell carcinoma were enrolled in the trial. CD4+ and CD8+ T cells were sorted separately from peripheral blood before TCR sequencing. The sequence came from an adult with an advanced solid tumor such as melanoma, head and neck, liver or kidney cancer. The sequenced sample was CD4+ or CD8+ T cells sorted from blood, obtained in a trial of the OX40 agonist ivuxolimab.

The DNA is as follows: TGTGCCAGTAGTATTTGGGGGGAGCAGCCCCAGCATTCT. This codes for CASSIWGEQPQHS. The chain is made from TRBV19 and TRBJ1-5, and perhaps TRBD1 as D gene, on 5 matching bases. Trimming costs V 3 bases and J 7 bases, and their ends lie 10 bases apart. The CDR3 is 13 residues long, ends included. Only the CDR3 DNA is retained, 39 bases long and in frame from the first base. CDR1 and CDR2, looked up from the germline V gene (reference sequence), are LNHDA and SQIVND.